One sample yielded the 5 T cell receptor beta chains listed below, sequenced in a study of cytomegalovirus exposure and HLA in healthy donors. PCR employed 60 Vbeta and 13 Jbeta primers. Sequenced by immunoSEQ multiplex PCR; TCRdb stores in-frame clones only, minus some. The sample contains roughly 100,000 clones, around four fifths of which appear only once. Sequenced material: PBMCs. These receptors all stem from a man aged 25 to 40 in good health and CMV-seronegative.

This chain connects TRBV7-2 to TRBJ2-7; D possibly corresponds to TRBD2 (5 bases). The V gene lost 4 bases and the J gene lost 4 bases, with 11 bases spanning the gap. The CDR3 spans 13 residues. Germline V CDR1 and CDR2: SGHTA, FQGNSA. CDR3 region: CASSSSPGYEQYF. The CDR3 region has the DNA TGTGCCAGCAGCTCGTCCCCGGGGTACGAGCAGTACTTC.

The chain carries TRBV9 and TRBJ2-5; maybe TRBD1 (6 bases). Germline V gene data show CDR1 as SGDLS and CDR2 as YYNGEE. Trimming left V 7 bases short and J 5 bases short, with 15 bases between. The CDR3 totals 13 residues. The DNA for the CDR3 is TGTGCCAGCGGGGGCGTTCTGGGGGAGACCCAGTACTTC. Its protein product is CASGGVLGETQYF.

This CDR3 is CASSLFGGGIQYF. CDR3 in DNA: TGTGCCAGCAGCTTGTTCGGGGGAGGCATTCAGTACTTC. The chain joins TRBV5-6 to TRBJ2-4, with D possibly being TRBD2 (6 bases). CDR3 size: 13 residues. CDR1 is SGHDT and CDR2 is YYEEEE in the germline V gene. V was cut by 1 base and J by 9 bases, with 11 bases left in between.

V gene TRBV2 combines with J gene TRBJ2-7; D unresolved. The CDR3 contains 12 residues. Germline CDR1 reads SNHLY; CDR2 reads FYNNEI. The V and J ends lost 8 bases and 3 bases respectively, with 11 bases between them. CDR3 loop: CASVNRNYEQYF. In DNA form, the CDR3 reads TGTGCCAGCGTGAACAGAAACTACGAGCAGTACTTC. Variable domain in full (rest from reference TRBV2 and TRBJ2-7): EPEVTQTPSHQVTQMGQEVILRCVPISNHLYFYWYRQILGQKVEFLVSFYNNEISEKSEIFDDQFSVERPDGSNFTLKIRSTKLEDSAMYFCASVNRNYEQYFGPGTRLTVT.

The CDR3 spells CASSVEGQGSPLHF. CDR3 DNA sequence: TGTGCCAGCAGCGTAGAGGGACAGGGGTCCCCCCTCCACTTT. The chain has TRBV9 and TRBJ1-6; 10 nucleotides agree with TRBD1. Germline CDR1 SGDLS, CDR2 YYNGEE. Trimming removed 0 bases from V and 13 bases from J; junction bases left unmatched: 4. The CDR3 runs 14 residues. Variable domain in full (rest from reference TRBV9 and TRBJ1-6): DSGVTQTPKHLITATGQRVTLRCSPRSGDLSVYWYQQSLDQGLQFLIQYYNGEERAKGNILERFSAQQFPDLHSELNLSSLELGDSALYFCASSVEGQGSPLHFGNGTRLTVT.